Included here is one TCR beta chain sequence, with context. What it binds is not known. Purity (above 98%) was reached by all sorted populations. V shed 9 bases, J shed 6 bases, and the junction held 14 bases outside the gene matches. The CDR3 spans 15 residues. Germline V gene lookup returns CDR1 MNHNY and CDR2 SVGAGI (reference sequence). This entry is derived from a study of beta chain features in type 1 diabetes. Whole-study results and caveats: Moderate yet significant TCRB CDR3 shortening was seen in Type 1 diabetes patients in all four CD4+ subsets.

Reverse transcribing all isolated RNA meant expressed TCRB transcripts were sequenced. Samples of naive, central memory and regulatory T cells yielded a mean of about 3.8 million reads. Here immunoSEQ multiplex PCR was the method, and the copy in TCRdb shows in-frame clones only, minus some. The table has 300,000 to 450,000 clones, 9.6% seen once; the top ten hold about 0.64%. The sequencing input was central memory CD4+ T cells from blood. The sequence came from a man aged 30-40 years with type 1 diabetes. The chain combines TRBV6-6 with TRBJ2-3; 8 bases are a match to TRBD1. CDR3 coding DNA: TGTGCCAGTGCCCTACAGGGGGTCGGTCTCGATACGCAGTATTTT. Translation gives CASALQGVGLDTQYF.